Below are 11 T cell receptor beta chains sequenced from a single sample in a study of immune heterogeneity within non-small cell lung tumors. For the TCR beta CDR3, multiplex PCR with 32 V and 13 J primers performed the amplification. TCRdb called the multiplex PCR reads again in MiXCR, with one record for every CDR3 protein. In the table there are about 2,600 distinct CDR3 sequences, under 30% of which are singletons. As template, the study used bulk tumor genomic DNA at 550 to 700 ng per sample. Biopsies, several per primary tumor and spaced far apart, were collected during surgery. Patients went through curative surgery, and their non-small cell lung cancer was untreated and newly diagnosed. The sample was lung tumor tissue. The receptors derive from a man between 45 and 60 years old with non-small cell lung cancer.

This clonotype is medium-sized (0.01 to 0.1%) in the sample. This chain links TRBV20-1 with TRBJ2-7; D remains unclear. Germline V lookup: CDR1 DFQATT, CDR2 SNEGSKA (reference sequence). Trimming stripped 5 bases from V and 5 bases from J, with 13 bases between. This CDR3 contains 12 residues. DNA for the CDR3: TGCAGTGCTGGCCCCAATTGGAACGAGCAGTACTTC. This gives the protein CSAGPNWNEQYF.

This clonotype is medium-sized (0.01 to 0.1%) by share. This chain uses TRBV2 with TRBJ2-7; TRBD1 matches at 9 bases. Germline values: CDR1 SNHLY, CDR2 FYNNEI. CDR3 size: 15 residues. V gave up 7 bases and J gave up 5 bases; unmatched junction bases: 12. CDR3 DNA: TGTGCCAGCACCGGCGGGACAGGGCGGATGCACGAGCAGTACTTC. Translated, it gives CASTGGTGRMHEQYF.

V gene TRBV6-1 combines with J gene TRBJ2-2; 7 positions agree with TRBD1. V trimming: 6 bases; J trimming: 4 bases; junction bases outside the gene matches: 5. Germline loops: CDR1 MNHNS, CDR2 SASEGT. The CDR3 spans 14 residues. CDR3 protein: CASRNRGGTGELFF. The DNA for the CDR3 is TGTGCCAGCAGAAACAGGGGCGGCACCGGGGAGCTGTTTTTT.

This clonotype was seen ten or more times. This chain links TRBV11-3 with TRBJ2-3; 15 bases are a match to TRBD2. This CDR3 region has 18 residues. Unmatched junction bases numbered 10, after V lost 5 bases and J lost 4 bases. Germline-derived CDR1 and CDR2 are SGHNT and YENEEA. This CDR3 reads CASSPGTSGRNWPDTQYF. The CDR3 nucleotides are TGTGCCAGCAGCCCGGGGACTAGCGGGAGGAACTGGCCAGATACGCAGTATTTT.

The rearrangement links TRBV28 to TRBJ2-1; 7 bases are shared with TRBD1. The CDR3 covers 15 residues. With 6 bases clipped from V and 2 bases from J, the junction kept 7 bases outside the gene matches. Germline V lookup: CDR1 MDHEN, CDR2 SYDVKM. In DNA, the CDR3 is TGTGCCAGCAGCCGGGGACAGCTGGCCTACAATGAGCAGTTCTTC. It encodes CASSRGQLAYNEQFF.

This clonotype was counted many times. The rearrangement uses TRBV7-3 and TRBJ2-3, with D hard to call. The CDR3 contains 14 residues. Between the trimmed V and J ends, which lost 1 base and 1 base, there was a span of 6 bases. Germline CDR1 is SGHTA and CDR2 is FQGTGA. CDR3 sequence reads: CASSLNSGTDTQYF. In DNA form, the CDR3 reads TGTGCCAGCAGCTTAAATTCGGGCACAGATACGCAGTATTTT.

Of note for this clonotype: A read error may explain this, as a much larger clone is one base away. The chain is built from TRBV28 and TRBJ1-5; a possible D gene is TRBD1 (6 bases). Germline V gene lookup returns CDR1 MDHEN and CDR2 SYDVKM. The CDR3 is made up of 15 amino acids. The CDR3 DNA reads TGTACCAGCAGTCCATGGGCAGGGGGCAATCAGCCCCAGCATTTT. It specifies CTSSPWAGGNQPQHF.

In this sample, this clonotype is medium-sized. The genes are TRBV11-2 and TRBJ1-2; 7 bases match TRBD1. The CDR3 runs to 13 residues. The germline gives CDR1 SGHAT, CDR2 FQNNGV. Trimming cost V 6 bases and J 3 bases; bases outside gene matches: 4. CDR3 loop: CASRRQGDYGYTF. Here the CDR3 DNA reads TGTGCCAGCAGACGACAGGGTGACTATGGCTACACCTTC.

This clonotype qualifies as medium-sized. The rearrangement joins TRBV7-2 to TRBJ2-2; D gene uncertain. V shed 2 bases and J shed 0 bases, with 7 bases lying between them. CDR1 is SGHTA, CDR2 FQGNSA, per germline. The CDR3 covers 15 residues. CDR3 loop: CASSLFGANTGELFF. The CDR3, as DNA: TGTGCCAGCAGCTTATTTGGTGCGAACACCGGGGAGCTGTTTTTT.

This clonotype is medium-sized in the sample. The chain combines TRBV19 with TRBJ2-7, with TRBD2 matching over 11 bases. The CDR3 loop spans 14 amino acids. Per the germline V gene, CDR1 is LNHDA and CDR2 is SQIVND (reference sequence). J gave up 7 bases and V 5 bases, and 7 bases lay outside the gene matches. In DNA form, the CDR3 reads TGTGCCAGTAGTCCTAGCGGGGGGCCCTTTGAGCAGTACTTC. The encoded protein is CASSPSGGPFEQYF.

Sample share makes this clonotype medium-sized. The CDR3 DNA reads TGTGCCAGCAGCCCGACAGGGGATGGCACTGAAGCTTTCTTT. This translates into CASSPTGDGTEAFF. The chain joins TRBV7-9 to TRBJ1-1; 8 bases map to TRBD1. The CDR3 is made up of 14 amino acids. Unmatched junction bases numbered 6, after V lost 5 bases and J lost 4 bases. Germline V lookup: CDR1 SEHNR, CDR2 FQNEAQ (reference sequence).